This is a list of T cell receptor beta chains from one sample in a study of T cells in Graves' hyperthyroidism and ophthalmopathy. TCRdb re-derived calls from the multiplex PCR reads in MiXCR, one entry per CDR3 protein. The sample has about 480,000 distinct CDR3 sequences, roughly a quarter seen once. Sequenced: blood. The receptors come from a woman between 25 and 40 years old with Graves' ophthalmopathy. CDR3s include the opening cysteine and the closing phenylalanine or tryptophan. D genes are given only for firm matches. Size is omitted from some rows. Given values are once, few, many or a class for expanded clones.

NA,TRBJ2-7,TRBV27,NA,TGTGCCAGCAGTCGAAACCTCCGGGACGGGCCCTACGAGCAGTACTTC,CASSRNLRDGPYEQYF
NA,TRBJ2-5,TRBV6-1,TRBD2,TGTGCCAGCAGTGCATGGACTAGCGGGTTGGAGACCCAGTACTTC,CASSAWTSGLETQYF
many,TRBJ2-5,TRBV7-3,TRBD2,TGTGCCAGCAGCTTAGCCGGCGGGGGGGCCGGGGAGACCCAGTACTTC,CASSLAGGGAGETQYF
NA,TRBJ1-1,TRBV7-3,NA,TGTGCCAGCAGCTTGGGTGCCAAGAACACTGAAGCTTTCTTT,CASSLGAKNTEAFF
few,TRBJ1-1,TRBV29-1,NA,TGCAGCGCTGAACTTATGGGGGCTCCTAGCACTGAAGCTTTCTTT,CSAELMGAPSTEAFF
many,TRBJ1-2,TRBV4-3,NA,TGCGCCAGCAGCCAAGATTACTCGGAGGGCTACACCTTC,CASSQDYSEGYTF
many,TRBJ2-7,TRBV20-1,NA,TGCAGTGCTAGTCGGGGGACAGAATTCTACGAGCAGTACTTC,CSASRGTEFYEQYF
NA,TRBJ1-1,TRBV28,TRBD1,TGTGCCAGCAGTTATCCGAGGGGGCAGGGGGGGACTGAAGCTTTCTTT,CASSYPRGQGGTEAFF
many,TRBJ2-7,TRBV6-5,TRBD2,TGTGCCAGCAGTTATGGTGGCCGGGGGGGGGACTACGAGCAGTACTTC,CASSYGGRGGDYEQYF
few,TRBJ2-1,TRBV5-1,TRBD1,TGCGCCAGCAGATCGCTGGGGACAGGGGTCGTAGGTGAGCAGTTCTTC,CASRSLGTGVVGEQFF
NA,TRBJ2-4,TRBV7-9,TRBD1,TGTGCCAGCAGCGACAGACCGGGACAGGGTGCCAAAAACATTCAGTACTTC,CASSDRPGQGAKNIQYF
many,TRBJ1-1,TRBV27,NA,TGTGCCAGCAGTTTTAGTTCGGAGAACACTGAAGCTTTCTTT,CASSFSSENTEAFF
many,TRBJ1-3,TRBV7-8,TRBD1,TGTGCCAGCAGCAACCCTGGACAGGGCGCAGGAAACACCATATATTTT,CASSNPGQGAGNTIYF
many,TRBJ2-7,TRBV11-1,NA,TGTGCCAGCAGCTTAGCGGTGGGGGGCGATGCCTACGAGCAGTACTTC,CASSLAVGGDAYEQYF
many,TRBJ1-5,TRBV29-1,TRBD1,TGCAGCGTTGTCTGGACAGGGCGGATTATTGTGGACAATCAGCCCCAGCATTTT,CSVVWTGRIIVDNQPQHF
many,TRBJ1-1,TRBV5-1,NA,TGCGCCAGCAGCTTGGGGGGCATCCTCACTGAAGCTTTCTTT,CASSLGGILTEAFF
NA,TRBJ2-7,TRBV28,TRBD1,TGTGCCAGCAGTTTTGGGGGACAGTTATACGAGCAGTACTTC,CASSFGGQLYEQYF
many,TRBJ2-7,TRBV29-1,NA,TGCAGCGTTGACGTCGGAGGAAGCTCCTACGAGCAGTACTTC,CSVDVGGSSYEQYF
many,TRBJ1-2,TRBV6-1,TRBD1,TGTGCCAGCAGTGAGCAGGGGGCTTGGTATGGCTACACCTTC,CASSEQGAWYGYTF
NA,TRBJ2-7,TRBV29-1,TRBD1,TGCAGCGCCGGGGACAGATACTCCTACGAGCAGTACTTC,CSAGDRYSYEQYF
many,TRBJ1-1,TRBV3-1,TRBD1,TGTGCCAGCAGCCAATCGACAGGGGGTGGGACTGAAGCTTTCTTT,CASSQSTGGGTEAFF
NA,TRBJ2-7,TRBV10-1,NA,TGCGCCAGCAGTGATTTGGGACACCTCTACGAGCAGTACTTC,CASSDLGHLYEQYF
many,TRBJ2-6,TRBV10-3,NA,TGTGCCATCAGCGGACAGCTATCTGGGGCCAACGTCCTGACTTTC,CAISGQLSGANVLTF
NA,TRBJ1-1,TRBV30,TRBD1,TGTGCCTGGAGTCCTCGACAGGGGATGTGGAACACTGAAGCTTCCTTT,CAWSPRQGMWNTEASF
many,TRBJ1-5,TRBV15,NA,TGTGCCACCAGCAGAGCCCGGGGGGACAATCAGCCCCAGCATTTT,CATSRARGDNQPQHF
many,TRBJ2-2,TRBV2,NA,TGTGCCAGCAGTTTAGAAAAGAACACCGGGGAGCTGTTTTTT,CASSLEKNTGELFF
many,TRBJ1-3,TRBV11-2,TRBD1,TGTGCCAGCACCCTCCAGCGGGGCAGGGGGCCTGGAAACACCATATATTTT,CASTLQRGRGPGNTIYF
NA,TRBJ2-7,TRBV20-1,TRBD2,TGCAGTGCCCGACTAGCGGGAGTCGAGCAGTACTTC,CSARLAGVEQYF
few,TRBJ1-1,TRBV7-3,NA,TGTGCCAGCAGCTCCTTTGTGGGGGACACTGAAGCTTTCTTT,CASSSFVGDTEAFF
few,TRBJ1-5,TRBV12-3/TRBV12-4,NA,TGTGCCAGCAGCGACAGGCCCAATCAGCCCCAGCATTTT,CASSDRPNQPQHF
once,TRBJ2-7,TRBV12-3/TRBV12-4,TRBD1,TGTGCCAGCAGTCCACGCGGGACAGGGGACGAGCAGTACTTC,CASSPRGTGDEQYF
many,TRBJ1-1,TRBV29-1,TRBD1,TGCAGCGTTACACAGGGGTCAACTGAAGCTTTCTTT,CSVTQGSTEAFF
NA,TRBJ1-2,TRBV14,NA,TGTGCCAGCAGCCAATCCGGGACACCTGGCCCCTTCTATGGCTACACCTTC,CASSQSGTPGPFYGYTF
many,TRBJ2-2,TRBV12-3/TRBV12-4,NA,TGTGCCAGCAGTTTAGGATATTCGAACACCGGGGAGCTGTTTTTT,CASSLGYSNTGELFF
many,TRBJ1-2,TRBV15,NA,TGTGCCACCACCAGGGGTAGGGGGGAAACCACAAACTATGGCTACACCTTC,CATTRGRGETTNYGYTF
many,TRBJ2-7,TRBV9,NA,TGTGCCAGCAGCGCCGAATTTGGCGAGCAGTACTTC,CASSAEFGEQYF
NA,TRBJ1-2,TRBV6-1,NA,TGTGCCAGCAGTGAAGCGTATCTGAGGGACCACTATGGCTACACCTTC,CASSEAYLRDHYGYTF
NA,TRBJ2-7,TRBV7-3,TRBD1,TGTGCCAGCAGCTTACTACAGGGGTACGAGCAGTACTTC,CASSLLQGYEQYF
few,TRBJ1-2,TRBV7-8,TRBD1,TGTGCCAGCAGCCCCCTAAGGGACAGGTTAAATCGCTACACCTTC,CASSPLRDRLNRYTF
many,TRBJ1-5,TRBV28,NA,TGTGCCAGCAGTTTTGTGTTGTGGGGGAAAGGCAATCAGCCCCAGCATTTT,CASSFVLWGKGNQPQHF
many,TRBJ2-5,TRBV11-2,NA,TGTGCCAGCAGCTTGACACCTCAAGAGACCCAGTACTTC,CASSLTPQETQYF
few,TRBJ2-2,TRBV20-1,NA,TGCAGTGCTAGTTGGGGATGGACCGGGGAGCTGTTTTTT,CSASWGWTGELFF
NA,TRBJ2-7,TRBV12-3/TRBV12-4,TRBD1,TGTGCCAGCAGTTTGAGAGGACAGGGTTACGAGCAGTACTTC,CASSLRGQGYEQYF
NA,TRBJ2-5,TRBV28,TRBD2,TGTGCCAGCAGTCCCCGGACTAGCGGGCTTCAAGAGACCCAGTACTTC,CASSPRTSGLQETQYF
few,TRBJ2-7,TRBV11-2,TRBD1,TGTGCCAGCAGTTGGACCCCGGACAGGGGGAACTCCTACGAGCAGTACTTC,CASSWTPDRGNSYEQYF
many,TRBJ1-2,TRBV27,NA,TGTGCCAGCAGTTCTGATTTCGATGGGGACAACTATGGCTACACCTTC,CASSSDFDGDNYGYTF
NA,TRBJ2-7,TRBV7-6,TRBD1,TGTGCCAGCAGCTCCCCCGGGACAGGGGTTCACGAGCAGTACTTC,CASSSPGTGVHEQYF
NA,TRBJ2-7,TRBV5-1,NA,TGCGCCAGCAGCCTAGAGGGCGCCCCCCGTCTCTACGAGCAGTACTTC,CASSLEGAPRLYEQYF
NA,TRBJ2-7,TRBV20-1,TRBD1,TGCAGTGCTCCCAGGACAGGGCTCTCCGAGCAGTACTTC,CSAPRTGLSEQYF
NA,TRBJ2-2,TRBV11-1,TRBD2,TGTGCCAGCAGCCAGACTAGCGGGGGGGCCGGCACCGGGGAGCTGTTTTTT,CASSQTSGGAGTGELFF
many,TRBJ1-2,TRBV29-1,TRBD1,TGCAGCGTCGAGGGACAGCCCTATGGCTACACCTTC,CSVEGQPYGYTF
many,TRBJ2-7,TRBV10-2,NA,TGCGCCAGCAGTGAGCCCGGGTTAGGGGCATACGAGCAGTACTTC,CASSEPGLGAYEQYF
many,TRBJ1-1,TRBV4-1,NA,TGCGCCAGCAGCCAAGATCCCGATTCAACTGAAGCTTTCTTT,CASSQDPDSTEAFF
many,TRBJ1-1,TRBV19,NA,TGTGCCAGTAGTACACGCCGGGATTCGAACACTGAAGCTTTCTTT,CASSTRRDSNTEAFF
few,TRBJ1-5,TRBV19,TRBD1,TGTGCCAGTAGTACCCAGGGACAGGGAGGGCGGCCCCAGCATTTT,CASSTQGQGGRPQHF
few,TRBJ2-7,TRBV10-3,TRBD1,TGTGCCATCAGCTCGGGACAGGGAGTCAACGAGCAGTACTTC,CAISSGQGVNEQYF
NA,TRBJ2-7,TRBV6-1,NA,TGTGCCAGCAGTGAGTGGCAGGGAAATCTCCCCTACGAGCAGTACTTC,CASSEWQGNLPYEQYF
NA,TRBJ2-7,TRBV11-1,NA,TGTGCCAGCAGCTCCCCACCCGGGACCTACGAGCAGTACTTC,CASSSPPGTYEQYF